The clone carrying this TCR beta chain was seen more than once but under ten times. Its target is not known. Unique molecular identifiers tagged individual cDNA molecules. MiXCR, run by TCRdb on the 5' RACE reads, gives a single entry per CDR3 protein. The data hold tens of thousands of distinct CDR3 sequences, with roughly 12% observed a single time. The length of the CDR3 is 18 residues. Germline V CDR1 and CDR2: SGHAT, FQDESV (reference sequence). Trimming took 4 bases from V and 1 from J; bases not matched to a gene: 10. These data originate in a study of early T cells in non-severe SARS-CoV-2 infection. As for the study in general: Bulk RNA isolated from unsorted whole blood underwent sequencing; chains were not paired. General study results and limits: Reliance on VDJdb matching favored anti-spike CD8 responses; private and CD4 specificities were missed.

The rearrangement links TRBV11-1 to TRBJ2-2, with 9 bases aligning to TRBD2. Material for sequencing was whole blood. The source is an adult who was a healthcare worker with PCR-confirmed SARS-CoV-2 infection or an uninfected control (not recorded which). CDR3 DNA sequence: TGTGCCAGCAGCTCCAAAAATAGCGGGAGTCGGAACACCGGGGAGCTGTTTTTT. Its translation is CASSSKNSGSRNTGELFF.